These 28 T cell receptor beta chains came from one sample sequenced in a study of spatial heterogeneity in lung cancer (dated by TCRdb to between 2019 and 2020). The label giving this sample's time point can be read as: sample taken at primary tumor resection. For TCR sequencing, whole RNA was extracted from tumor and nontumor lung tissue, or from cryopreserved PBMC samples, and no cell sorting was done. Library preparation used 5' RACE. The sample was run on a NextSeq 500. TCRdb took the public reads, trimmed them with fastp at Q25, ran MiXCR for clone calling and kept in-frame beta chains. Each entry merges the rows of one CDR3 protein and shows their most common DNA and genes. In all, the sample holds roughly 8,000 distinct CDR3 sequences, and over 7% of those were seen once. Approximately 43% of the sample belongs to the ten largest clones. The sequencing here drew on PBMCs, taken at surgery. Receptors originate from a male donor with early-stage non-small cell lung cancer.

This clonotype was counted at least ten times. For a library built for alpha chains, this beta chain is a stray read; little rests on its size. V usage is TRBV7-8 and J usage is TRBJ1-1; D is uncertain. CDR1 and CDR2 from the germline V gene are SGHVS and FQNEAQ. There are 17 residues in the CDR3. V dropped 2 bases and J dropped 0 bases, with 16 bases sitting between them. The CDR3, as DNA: TGTGCCAGCAGCTTACTCGGGGTCGCCCTCATGAACACTGAAGCTTTCTTT. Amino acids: CASSLLGVALMNTEAFF.

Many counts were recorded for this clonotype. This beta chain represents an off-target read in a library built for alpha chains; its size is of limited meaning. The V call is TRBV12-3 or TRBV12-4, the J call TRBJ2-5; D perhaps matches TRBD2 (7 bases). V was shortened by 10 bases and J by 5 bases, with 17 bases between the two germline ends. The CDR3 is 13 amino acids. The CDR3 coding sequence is TGTGCCACAAAGCGGGAAGGGGGGGAGACCCAGTACTTC. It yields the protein CATKREGGETQYF.

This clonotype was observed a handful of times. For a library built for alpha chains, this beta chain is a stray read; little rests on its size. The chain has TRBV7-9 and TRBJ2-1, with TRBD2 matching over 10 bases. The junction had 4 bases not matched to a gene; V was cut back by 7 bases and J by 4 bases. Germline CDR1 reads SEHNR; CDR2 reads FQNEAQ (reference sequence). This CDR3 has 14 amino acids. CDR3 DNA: TGTGCCAGCACCACTAGCGGGGCATACAATGAGCAGTTCTTC. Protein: CASTTSGAYNEQFF. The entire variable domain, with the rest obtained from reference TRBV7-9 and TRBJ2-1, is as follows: DTGVSQNPRHKITKRGQNVTFRCDPISEHNRLYWYRQTLGQGPEFLTYFQNEAQLEKSRLLSDRFSAERPKGSFSTLEIQRTEQGDSAMYLCASTTSGAYNEQFFGPGTRLTVL.

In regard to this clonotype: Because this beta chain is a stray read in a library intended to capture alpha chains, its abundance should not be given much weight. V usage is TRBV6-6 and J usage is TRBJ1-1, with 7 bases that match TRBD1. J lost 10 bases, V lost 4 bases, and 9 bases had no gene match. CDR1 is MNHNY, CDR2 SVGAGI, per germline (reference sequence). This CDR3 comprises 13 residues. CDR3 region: CASSSLRQGGAFF. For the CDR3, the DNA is TGTGCCAGCAGTTCCCTCAGACAGGGTGGAGCTTTCTTT.

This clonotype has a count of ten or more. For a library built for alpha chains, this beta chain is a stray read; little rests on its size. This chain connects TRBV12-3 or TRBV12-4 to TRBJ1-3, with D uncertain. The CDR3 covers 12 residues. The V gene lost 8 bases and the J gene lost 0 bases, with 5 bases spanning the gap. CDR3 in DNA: TGTGCCAGCTACAACTCTGGAAACACCATATATTTT. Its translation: CASYNSGNTIYF.

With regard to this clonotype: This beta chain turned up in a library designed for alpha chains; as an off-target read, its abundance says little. CDR3 amino acids: CASSLSRGQVDLRETQYF. The DNA of the CDR3 is TGTGCCAGCAGTTTGTCCCGCGGACAGGTGGACCTACGAGAGACCCAGTACTTC. The V and J genes are TRBV12-3 or TRBV12-4 and TRBJ2-5; 7 bases fit TRBD1. V was clipped by 3 bases and J by 4 bases; unmatched bases: 17. The CDR3 extends over 18 amino acids.

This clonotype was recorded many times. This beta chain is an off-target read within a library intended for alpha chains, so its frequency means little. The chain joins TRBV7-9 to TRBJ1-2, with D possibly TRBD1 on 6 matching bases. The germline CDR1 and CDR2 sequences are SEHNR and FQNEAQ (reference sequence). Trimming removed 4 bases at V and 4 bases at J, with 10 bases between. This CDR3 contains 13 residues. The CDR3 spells CASSSGGLYGYTF. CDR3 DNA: TGTGCCAGCAGCTCCGGGGGCCTCTATGGCTACACCTTC. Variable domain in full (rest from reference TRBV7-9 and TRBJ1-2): DTGVSQNPRHKITKRGQNVTFRCDPISEHNRLYWYRQTLGQGPEFLTYFQNEAQLEKSRLLSDRFSAERPKGSFSTLEIQRTEQGDSAMYLCASSSGGLYGYTFGSGTRLTVV.

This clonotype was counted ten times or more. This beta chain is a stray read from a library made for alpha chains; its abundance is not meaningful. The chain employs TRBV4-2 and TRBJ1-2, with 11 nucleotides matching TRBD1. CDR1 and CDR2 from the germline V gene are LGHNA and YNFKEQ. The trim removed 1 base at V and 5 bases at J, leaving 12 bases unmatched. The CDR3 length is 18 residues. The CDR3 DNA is TGTGCCAGCAGCCAAGCCCCCGGGACAGGGGGTGGTGGATATGGCTACACCTTC. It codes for CASSQAPGTGGGGYGYTF.

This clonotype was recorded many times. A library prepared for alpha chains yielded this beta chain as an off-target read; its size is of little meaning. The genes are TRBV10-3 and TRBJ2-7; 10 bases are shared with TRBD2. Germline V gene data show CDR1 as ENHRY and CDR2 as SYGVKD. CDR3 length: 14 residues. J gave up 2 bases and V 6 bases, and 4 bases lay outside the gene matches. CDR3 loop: CAIRSSGSTYEQYF. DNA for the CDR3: TGTGCCATCAGATCTAGCGGGAGTACCTACGAGCAGTACTTC.

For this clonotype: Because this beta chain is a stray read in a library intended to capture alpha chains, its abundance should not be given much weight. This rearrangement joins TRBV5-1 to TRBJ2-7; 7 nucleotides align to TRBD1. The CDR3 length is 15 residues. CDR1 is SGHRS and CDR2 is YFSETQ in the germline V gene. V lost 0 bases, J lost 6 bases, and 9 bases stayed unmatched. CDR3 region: CASSLVLGQTLEQYF. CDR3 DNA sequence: TGCGCCAGCAGCTTGGTTCTGGGACAGACCCTCGAGCAGTACTTC. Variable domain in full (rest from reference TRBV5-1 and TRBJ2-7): KAGVTQTPRYLIKTRGQQVTLSCSPISGHRSVSWYQQTPGQGLQFLFEYFSETQRNKGNFPGRFSGRQFSNSRSEMNVSTLELGDSALYLCASSLVLGQTLEQYFGPGTRLTVT.

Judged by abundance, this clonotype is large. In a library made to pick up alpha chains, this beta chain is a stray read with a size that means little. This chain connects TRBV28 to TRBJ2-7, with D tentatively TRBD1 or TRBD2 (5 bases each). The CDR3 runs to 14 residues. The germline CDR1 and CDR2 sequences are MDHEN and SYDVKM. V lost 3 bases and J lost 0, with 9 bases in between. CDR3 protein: CASSLRGVSYEQYF. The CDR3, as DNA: TGTGCCAGCAGTTTGAGGGGAGTCTCCTACGAGCAGTACTTC.

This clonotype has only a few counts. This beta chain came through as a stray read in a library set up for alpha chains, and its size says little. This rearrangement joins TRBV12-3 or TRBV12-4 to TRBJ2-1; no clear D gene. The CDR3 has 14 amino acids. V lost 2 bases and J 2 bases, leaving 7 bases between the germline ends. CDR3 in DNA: TGTGCCAGCAGTTTAATAGGCGCCTACAATGAGCAGTTCTTC. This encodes CASSLIGAYNEQFF.

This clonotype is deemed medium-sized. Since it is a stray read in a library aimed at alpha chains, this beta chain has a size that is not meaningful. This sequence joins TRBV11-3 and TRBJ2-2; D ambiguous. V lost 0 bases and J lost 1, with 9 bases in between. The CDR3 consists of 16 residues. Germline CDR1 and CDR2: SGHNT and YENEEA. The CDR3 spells CASSLDVPENTGELFF. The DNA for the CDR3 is TGTGCCAGCAGCTTAGATGTCCCGGAGAACACCGGGGAGCTGTTTTTT.

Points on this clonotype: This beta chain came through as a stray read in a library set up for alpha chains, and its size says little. CDR3 amino acids: CASSPPLTSGPSSYEQYF. CDR3 sequence (DNA): TGTGCCAGCTCACCACCGCTCACTAGCGGGCCCAGCTCCTACGAGCAGTACTTC. The chain carries TRBV18 and TRBJ2-7, with 9 bases aligning to TRBD2. Per the germline V gene, CDR1 is KGHSH and CDR2 is LQKENI. The CDR3 consists of 18 residues. V shed 0 bases, J shed 0 bases, and the junction held 9 bases outside the gene matches.

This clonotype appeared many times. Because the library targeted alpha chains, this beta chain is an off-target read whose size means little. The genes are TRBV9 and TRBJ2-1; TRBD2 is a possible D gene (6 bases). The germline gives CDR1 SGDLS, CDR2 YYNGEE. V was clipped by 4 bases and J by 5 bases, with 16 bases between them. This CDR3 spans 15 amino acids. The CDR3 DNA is TGTGCCAGCAGCCCCCGGCGGGGCGCGGACAATGAGCAGTTCTTC. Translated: CASSPRRGADNEQFF. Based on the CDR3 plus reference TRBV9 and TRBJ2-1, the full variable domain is DSGVTQTPKHLITATGQRVTLRCSPRSGDLSVYWYQQSLDQGLQFLIQYYNGEERAKGNILERFSAQQFPDLHSELNLSSLELGDSALYFCASSPRRGADNEQFFGPGTRLTVL.

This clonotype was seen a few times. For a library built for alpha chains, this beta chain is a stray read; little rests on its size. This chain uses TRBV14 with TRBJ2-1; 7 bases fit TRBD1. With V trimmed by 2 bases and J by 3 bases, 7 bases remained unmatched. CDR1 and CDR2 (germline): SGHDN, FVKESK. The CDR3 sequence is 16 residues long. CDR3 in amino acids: CASSQRGDRDYNEQFF. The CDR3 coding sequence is TGTGCCAGCAGCCAAAGAGGAGACAGGGACTACAATGAGCAGTTCTTC.

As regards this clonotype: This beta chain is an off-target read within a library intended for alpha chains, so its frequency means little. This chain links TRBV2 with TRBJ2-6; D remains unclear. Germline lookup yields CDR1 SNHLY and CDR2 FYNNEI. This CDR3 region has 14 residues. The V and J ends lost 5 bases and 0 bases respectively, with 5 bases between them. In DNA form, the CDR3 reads TGTGCCAGCAGTTCGCGCTCTGGGGCCAACGTCCTGACTTTC. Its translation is CASSSRSGANVLTF. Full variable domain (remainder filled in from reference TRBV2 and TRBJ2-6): EPEVTQTPSHQVTQMGQEVILRCVPISNHLYFYWYRQILGQKVEFLVSFYNNEISEKSEIFDDQFSVERPDGSNFTLKIRSTKLEDSAMYFCASSSRSGANVLTFGAGSRLTVL.

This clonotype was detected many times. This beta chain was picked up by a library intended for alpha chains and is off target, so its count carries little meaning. CDR3 in amino acids: CASSPQMTRTGELFF. DNA of the CDR3: TGTGCCAGCTCACCCCAAATGACCCGCACCGGGGAGCTGTTTTTT. This chain uses TRBV18 with TRBJ2-2; D remains unclear. V was cut by 3 bases and J by 4 bases, with 12 bases left in between. Per the germline V gene, CDR1 is KGHSH and CDR2 is LQKENI. The CDR3 is 15 residues long.

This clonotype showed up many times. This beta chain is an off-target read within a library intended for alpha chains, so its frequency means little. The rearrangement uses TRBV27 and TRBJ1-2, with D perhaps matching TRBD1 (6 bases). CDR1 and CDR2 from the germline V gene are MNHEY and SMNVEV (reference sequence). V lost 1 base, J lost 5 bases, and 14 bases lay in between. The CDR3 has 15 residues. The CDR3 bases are TGTGCCAGCAGTTTATTTTCGCAGGGGATTTATGGCTACACCTTC. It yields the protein CASSLFSQGIYGYTF.

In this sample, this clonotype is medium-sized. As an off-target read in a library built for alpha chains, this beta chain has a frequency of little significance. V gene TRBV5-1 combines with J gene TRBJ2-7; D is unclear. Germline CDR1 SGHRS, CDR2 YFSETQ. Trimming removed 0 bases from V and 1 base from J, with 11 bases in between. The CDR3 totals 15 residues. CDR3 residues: CASSLETSFSYEQYF. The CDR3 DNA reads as TGCGCCAGCAGCTTGGAAACGAGTTTTTCCTACGAGCAGTACTTC.

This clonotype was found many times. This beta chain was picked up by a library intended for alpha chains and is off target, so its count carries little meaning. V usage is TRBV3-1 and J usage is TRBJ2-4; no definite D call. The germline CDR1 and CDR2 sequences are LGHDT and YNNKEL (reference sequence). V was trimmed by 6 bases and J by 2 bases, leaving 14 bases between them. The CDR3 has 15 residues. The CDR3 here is CASSPSWETKNIQYF. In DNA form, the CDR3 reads TGTGCCAGCAGTCCTTCTTGGGAAACCAAAAACATTCAGTACTTC. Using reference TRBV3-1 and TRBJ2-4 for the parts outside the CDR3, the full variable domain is DTAVSQTPKYLVTQMGNDKSIKCEQNLGHDTMYWYKQDSKKFLKIMFSYNNKELIINETVPNRFSPKSPDKAHLNLHINSLELGDSAVYFCASSPSWETKNIQYFGAGTRLSVL.

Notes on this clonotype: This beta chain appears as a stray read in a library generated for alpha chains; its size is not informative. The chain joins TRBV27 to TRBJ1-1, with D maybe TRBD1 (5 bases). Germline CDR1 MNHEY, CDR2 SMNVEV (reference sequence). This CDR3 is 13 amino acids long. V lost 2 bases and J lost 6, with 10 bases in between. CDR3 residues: CASSLIQGAEAFF. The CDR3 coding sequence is TGTGCCAGCAGTTTAATTCAGGGTGCTGAAGCTTTCTTT.

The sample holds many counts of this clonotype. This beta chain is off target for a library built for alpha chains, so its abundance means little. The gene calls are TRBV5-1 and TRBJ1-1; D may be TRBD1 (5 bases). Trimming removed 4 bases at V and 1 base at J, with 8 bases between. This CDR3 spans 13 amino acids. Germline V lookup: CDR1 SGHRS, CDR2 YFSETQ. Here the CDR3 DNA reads TGCGCCAGCAGCAGCACAGGGAACACTGAAGCTTTCTTT. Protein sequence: CASSSTGNTEAFF.

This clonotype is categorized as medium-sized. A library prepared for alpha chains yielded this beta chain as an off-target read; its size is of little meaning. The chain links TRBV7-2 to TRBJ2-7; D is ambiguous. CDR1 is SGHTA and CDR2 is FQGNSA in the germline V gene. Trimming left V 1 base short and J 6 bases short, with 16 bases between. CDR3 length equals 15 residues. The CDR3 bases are TGTGCCAGCAGCTTAGAAGGTGGAACAACACGCGAGCAGTACTTC. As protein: CASSLEGGTTREQYF.

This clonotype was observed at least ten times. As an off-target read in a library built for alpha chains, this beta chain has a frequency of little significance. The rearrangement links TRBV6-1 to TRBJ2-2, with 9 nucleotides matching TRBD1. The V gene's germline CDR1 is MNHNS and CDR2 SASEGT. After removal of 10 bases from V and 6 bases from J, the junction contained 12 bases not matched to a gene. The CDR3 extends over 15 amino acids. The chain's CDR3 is CATRPRTGEAGELFF. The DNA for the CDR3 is TGTGCCACCCGACCCAGGACAGGGGAGGCCGGGGAGCTGTTTTTT.

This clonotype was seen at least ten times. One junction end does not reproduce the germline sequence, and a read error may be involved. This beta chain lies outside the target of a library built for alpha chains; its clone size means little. Here the CDR3 reads CSVEGKGVYYGYTF. In nucleotides, the CDR3 is TGCAGCGTTGAAGGGAAAGGGGTGTACTACGGCTACACCTTC. This chain uses TRBV29-1 with TRBJ1-2; TRBD1 might be the D (5 bases). Germline CDR1 is SQVTM and CDR2 is ANQGSEA. The CDR3 runs 14 residues.

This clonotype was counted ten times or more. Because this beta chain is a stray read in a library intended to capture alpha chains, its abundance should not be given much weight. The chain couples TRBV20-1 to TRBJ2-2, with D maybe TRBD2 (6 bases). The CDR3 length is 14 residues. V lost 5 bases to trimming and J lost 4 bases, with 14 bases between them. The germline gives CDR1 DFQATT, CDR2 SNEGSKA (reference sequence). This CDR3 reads CSALQTAGTGELFF. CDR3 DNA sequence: TGCAGTGCTTTACAGACAGCGGGCACCGGGGAGCTGTTTTTT.

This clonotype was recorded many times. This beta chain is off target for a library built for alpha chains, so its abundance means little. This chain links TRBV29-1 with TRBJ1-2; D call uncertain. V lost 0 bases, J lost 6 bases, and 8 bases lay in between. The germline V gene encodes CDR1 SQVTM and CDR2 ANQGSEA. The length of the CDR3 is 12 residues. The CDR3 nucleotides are TGCAGCGTTGAAGACCTATCAAATGGCTACACCTTC. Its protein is CSVEDLSNGYTF. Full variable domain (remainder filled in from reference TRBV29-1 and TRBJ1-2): SAVISQKPSRDICQRGTSLTIQCQVDSQVTMMFWYRQQPGQSLTLIATANQGSEATYESGFVIDKFPISRPNLTFSTLTVSNMSPEDSSIYLCSVEDLSNGYTFGSGTRLTVV.